This TCR beta chain was documented in a study of Ad26.COV2.S vaccination and SARS-CoV-2 variants (dated by TCRdb to 2020 to 2023). About the full investigation: The specificity and breadth of SARS-CoV-2-reactive T cell receptors after Ad26.COV2.S vaccination were assessed by TCRbeta repertoire sequencing. A total of around 32 samples were included in the TCR-sequenced set, comprising around 19 Ad26.COV2.S vaccine recipients, 5 placebo recipients and 8 SARS-CoV-2 convalescent individuals. Results the study describes overall, beyond this receptor: Substantial breadth of spike-specific CD8+ and CD4+ T cell responses was reported after vaccination. Ad26.COV2.S recipients had higher spike-specific TCR breadth than placebo recipients (P = 0.0014). Vaccine and placebo recipients had comparable non-spike TCR breadth, which fits with the vaccine containing only spike. The authors noted that total T cell responses may have been underestimated by the TCR breadth and depth analyses.

Interpreted using the paper, the time point label stands for: individuals recovered from natural SARS-CoV-2 infection. The junction carries 9 bases between V and J, which are trimmed by 0 bases and 0 bases respectively. The CDR1 and CDR2 encoded by the germline V gene are SGHTA and FQGTGA. The CDR3 spans 16 residues, from the cysteine through the phenylalanine. Only CDR3 DNA remains: 48 bases, in frame from the first base. Comments on this clone: This receptor's antigen is unknown. No quality values exist for individual bases; no much larger clone is one base distant.

The immunoSEQ Assay was the method used to sequence TCRbeta CDR3 regions. After extraction, genomic DNA underwent amplification by bias-controlled multiplex PCR, followed by high-throughput sequencing. The authors' pipeline ran thus. To quantify the absolute abundance of each unique TCRbeta CDR3 region, sequences were collapsed and filtered. Usable DNA was measured by amplifying reference genes present in all nucleated cells, and TCRbeta template counts were normalized to that usable DNA to estimate T cell fraction. Repertoire TCRs were annotated as SARS-CoV-2-specific when V gene, CDR3 amino acid sequence and J gene were exactly matched to a known reactive TCR set. The reference SARS-CoV-2 TCR set was obtained from MIRA and was filtered for enrichment in COVID-19-positive ImmuneCODE repertoires, whereby public or cross-reactive TCRs were removed. Using the MIRA antigens, annotated TCRs were further analysed by specific ORF or by position within an ORF. Breadth was defined as annotated unique rearrangements over total unique productive rearrangements; depth was the summed frequency of those rearrangements. Two-sided Wilcoxon rank-sum tests were used to compare TCR breadth between groups. TCRdb holds this immuneACCESS table with in-frame rearrangements only. Some clones are missing; in checked studies, unresolved V genes explain under half, and the rest has no known cause. V and J calls plus clone size are reproduced from that table; the DNA served to infer D and trimming. For this sample there are about 94,000 clones; more than 70% appear just once. Roughly 15% of the sample is held by the ten biggest clonotypes.

Recombination joined TRBV7-3 with TRBJ2-1; perhaps TRBD2 is the D gene, with 6 bases matching. The sequence derives from a human donor who had recovered from COVID-19. This material consisted of peripheral blood, taken after recovery from COVID-19. The CDR3 is CASSLTRGSSYNEQFF. The bases read TGTGCCAGCAGCTTAACGCGGGGAAGCTCCTACAATGAGCAGTTCTTC.